Presented here are 15 T cell receptor beta chains from one specimen sequenced in a study of shared clonotypes between healthy human individuals. Terminally differentiated effector memory CD45RA+ cells were excluded from the naive CD8 cells, which were CD45RO-negative and positively selected for CCR7. Libraries were prepared by immunoSEQ multiplex PCR; TCRdb keeps only in-frame clonotypes and omits some of them. The sample holds roughly 1,800,000 clones; approximately 94% are singletons and the top ten take less than 1.5%. Sequenced input: naive CD8+ T cells sorted from blood. The origin of the receptors is a man aged 18 to 29 in good health.

This clone came up a few times. The same CDR3 is also encoded by other DNA sequences in this sample. The rearrangement links TRBV6-6 to TRBJ2-7; the D gene could be TRBD1 or TRBD2 (5 bases each). V dropped 0 bases and J dropped 2 bases, with 5 bases sitting between them. The CDR3 has 13 amino acids. Looked up from germline, CDR1 is MNHNY and CDR2 is SVGAGI (reference sequence). DNA for the CDR3: TGTGCCAGCAGTTACTCGGGGGCCTACGAGCAGTACTTC. Translating gives CASSYSGAYEQYF.

The rearrangement joins TRBV10-3 to TRBJ1-3, with 8 bases fitting TRBD1. This CDR3 has 16 amino acids. Germline V gene lookup returns CDR1 ENHRY and CDR2 SYGVKD. After removal of 3 bases from V and 1 base from J, the junction contained 5 bases not matched to a gene. The CDR3 spells CAISDPGQASGNTIYF. Here the CDR3 DNA reads TGTGCCATCAGTGACCCGGGACAGGCTTCTGGAAACACCATATATTTT.

The V gene is TRBV7-9, the J gene TRBJ1-1; a possible D gene is TRBD1 (5 bases). The length of the CDR3 is 15 residues. Germline V gene data show CDR1 as SEHNR and CDR2 as FQNEAQ (reference sequence). V was clipped by 3 bases and J by 5 bases, with 16 bases between them. The CDR3, as DNA: TGTGCCAGCAGCTTCTCGGGCCTTGAGGGGACTGAAGCTTTCTTT. Residues: CASSFSGLEGTEAFF.

The J gene is TRBJ2-7, the V gene TRBV2; a weak D match, TRBD1 (6 bases). The CDR3 consists of 14 residues. The V end lost 7 bases, the J end lost 4 bases, and 17 bases lay between the germline ends. CDR1 and CDR2 (germline): SNHLY, FYNNEI. CDR3 nucleotides: TGTGCCAGCATGGGGGCCACTTTAGAGTACGAGCAGTACTTC. This translates into CASMGATLEYEQYF. The whole variable domain, remainder taken from reference TRBV2 and TRBJ2-7, is EPEVTQTPSHQVTQMGQEVILRCVPISNHLYFYWYRQILGQKVEFLVSFYNNEISEKSEIFDDQFSVERPDGSNFTLKIRSTKLEDSAMYFCASMGATLEYEQYFGPGTRLTVT.

As DNA, the CDR3 is TGTGCCAGCAGTTACCTAAGGGACAGGGGGCAAGAGACCCAGTACTTC. This codes for CASSYLRDRGQETQYF. The rearrangement uses TRBV6-5 and TRBJ2-5; 11 nucleotides align to TRBD1. V lost 2 bases and J lost 2; bases outside the gene matches: 4. This CDR3 has 16 residues. Looked up from germline, CDR1 is MNHEY and CDR2 is SVGAGI.

A single count supports this clone. This chain connects TRBV6-1 to TRBJ2-7; D possibly corresponds to TRBD2 (6 bases). V was clipped by 3 bases and J by 4 bases, with 13 bases between them. CDR3 length: 14 amino acids. The germline V gene has CDR1 MNHNS and CDR2 SASEGT. CDR3 coding DNA: TGTGCCAGCAGTGAGGTGCGGGATTCGTACGAGCAGTACTTC. Translation: CASSEVRDSYEQYF.

The J gene is TRBJ2-7, the V gene TRBV5-5, with a possible D match to TRBD2 (6 bases). V was pared by 0 bases and J by 2 bases, with 9 bases between. The CDR3 has 14 amino acids. The germline V gene encodes CDR1 SGHKS and CDR2 YYEKEE (reference sequence). CDR3 in DNA: TGTGCCAGCAGCTTGGCTAGCGAGACCTACGAGCAGTACTTC. Its protein is CASSLASETYEQYF.

A remark on this clone: Other DNA sequences in this sample translate to the same CDR3. The V gene is TRBV5-6, the J gene TRBJ2-7; 8 nucleotides align to TRBD1. Trimming took 4 bases from V and 6 from J; bases not matched to a gene: 6. In germline, CDR1 is SGHDT, CDR2 YYEEEE. This CDR3 spans 13 amino acids. CDR3: CASSPGQGGEQYF. The CDR3 DNA is TGTGCCAGCAGCCCCGGACAGGGAGGCGAGCAGTACTTC.

The chain carries TRBV11-2 and TRBJ2-7; D unresolved. Germline V gives CDR1 SGHAT, CDR2 FQNNGV. This CDR3 has 14 residues. With 1 base removed from V and 5 bases from J, the gap between germline ends came to 12 bases. The CDR3 is CASSLVHQANEQYF. CDR3 coding DNA: TGTGCCAGCAGCTTAGTCCATCAGGCAAACGAGCAGTACTTC.

The chain combines TRBV6-6 with TRBJ2-5, with unresolved D. V gave up 2 bases and J gave up 5 bases, with 6 bases separating them. The CDR3 spans 12 residues. Germline assignment: CDR1 MNHNY and CDR2 SVGAGI (reference sequence). The CDR3: CASSYLEETQYF. The CDR3 coding sequence is TGTGCCAGCAGTTACCTGGAGGAGACCCAGTACTTC.

This clone was detected only once. The rearrangement joins TRBV7-6 to TRBJ2-5; D is undetermined. V lost 5 bases and J lost 2, with 12 bases in between. Germline values: CDR1 SGHVS, CDR2 FNYEAQ. This CDR3 is built from 14 residues. The CDR3 spells CASSEGQRQETQYF. CDR3 DNA sequence: TGTGCCAGCAGCGAAGGGCAGAGGCAAGAGACCCAGTACTTC.

V and J are TRBV6-5 and TRBJ1-2; TRBD1 matches at 7 bases. Trimming at V came to 2 bases and at J to 1 base, leaving 1 base not matched to a gene. The germline gives CDR1 MNHEY, CDR2 SVGAGI. This CDR3 contains 14 residues. The CDR3 protein is CASSYRGLNYGYTF. The DNA for the CDR3 is TGTGCCAGCAGTTACAGGGGGCTTAACTATGGCTACACCTTC.

The chain uses TRBV28 and TRBJ1-6, with a possible D match to TRBD1 (6 bases). This CDR3 is 14 amino acids long. Per the germline V gene, CDR1 is MDHEN and CDR2 is SYDVKM. V gave up 7 bases and J gave up 5 bases, with 12 bases separating them. As DNA, the CDR3 is TGTGCCAGCACCTCCAGGACAGATAATTCACCCCTCCACTTT. It specifies CASTSRTDNSPLHF.

In regard to this clone: The same CDR3 can be traced to other DNA sequences in this sample. The rearrangement joins TRBV5-1 to TRBJ2-7; TRBD1 is a possible D gene (6 bases). This CDR3 comprises 15 residues. Between the trimmed V and J ends, which lost 2 bases and 3 bases, there was a span of 15 bases. CDR1 and CDR2 (germline): SGHRS, YFSETQ. The CDR3 DNA reads as TGCGCCAGCAGCTTCGCGTGGGGGCTAGACTACGAGCAGTACTTC. Amino acid sequence: CASSFAWGLDYEQYF.

The chain recombines TRBV11-2 with TRBJ2-7; D possibly corresponds to TRBD1 (6 bases). With 0 bases removed from V and 4 bases from J, the gap between germline ends came to 22 bases. The germline V gene has CDR1 SGHAT and CDR2 FQNNGV. This CDR3 has 18 residues. The DNA for the CDR3 is TGTGCCAGCAGCTTAGATCCTTTTAAGTCCGGGACAAAGTACGAGCAGTACTTC. Its translation is CASSLDPFKSGTKYEQYF.